This record looks at one TCR beta chain sequence and its context. Source study methods: From reference gene primer amplification, estimates of nucleated cell counts were derived. Generated by immunoSEQ multiplex PCR, the TCRdb table keeps only in-frame clones and is missing some. V, J and clone size are those of that table, while D and trimming were read from the DNA. The repertoire holds 110,000 or so clones, with about 90% as singletons. This sample was taken from a study of blood T cell repertoires in COVID-19. This CDR3 contains 14 residues. The V gene's germline CDR1 is SGHRS and CDR2 YFSETQ. V was pared by 4 bases and J by 8 bases, with 15 bases between.

The chain links TRBV5-1 to TRBJ1-4; TRBD1 is a possible D gene (6 bases). The sequence was collected from a human donor in a cohort sampled during active COVID-19. The sequencing sample was made of peripheral blood. CDR3 sequence (DNA): TGCGCCAGCAGCCCGGACAGCACGACGGAAAAACTGTTTTTT. This sequence encodes CASSPDSTTEKLFF.